This TCR beta chain emerged from a study of cytomegalovirus exposure and HLA in healthy donors. Overall study results and limits: Researchers reported from a later analysis that most CMV-associated TCR beta chains appeared HLA-restricted. The authors reported that TCR beta sequences could predict HLA-A and HLA-B alleles. These predictions were accurate for most subjects in the first cohort. Cytomegalovirus-associated TCR beta chains were listed, numbering some 150.

To note about this clone: Its antigen remains unidentified.

In the PCR, 60 Vbeta and 13 Jbeta primers were used. Per the original data handling: An analysis performed later counted 75 million to 80 million unique TCR beta chains (roughly 11 million of them shared). Clones were sequenced by immunoSEQ multiplex PCR, and TCRdb holds only the in-frame ones, with some missing. V and J calls and clone size are given by that table; D and trimming were obtained from the DNA. With 150,000 or so clones in the sample, the ten largest clones hold approximately 1.5%. Germline trimming cut 4 bases from V and 3 bases from J; bases unmatched to any gene: 3. CDR3 size: 14 residues. Germline CDR1 KGHSH, CDR2 LQKENI.

The chain links TRBV18 to TRBJ1-1; 9 bases match TRBD1. Material for sequencing was PBMCs. The sequence derives from a woman aged 45-65 years in good health and CMV-seronegative. The CDR3 coding sequence is TGTGCCAGCTCACTTCGGACAGGGGACACTGAAGCTTTCTTT. This translates into CASSLRTGDTEAFF.